The T cell receptor beta chain described here comes from a study of blood T cell repertoires in COVID-19. Study-wide background: Acute and convalescent COVID-19 samples came from the United States, Italy and Spain. PBMCs, B-cell-depleted T cells, or T cells provided the cDNA or gDNA that made up the material.

Trimming left V 2 bases short and J 0 bases short, with 11 bases between. This CDR3 region has 15 residues. Per the germline V gene, CDR1 is MNHEY and CDR2 is SVGAGI. In the study's own analysis: By means of reference gene primer amplification, nucleated cell counts were estimated. Only in-frame clones appear in the TCRdb table, and some are missing; sequencing was by immunoSEQ multiplex PCR. The DNA was the basis for D and trimming; V, J and clone size are from that table. The data contain about 250,000 clones, around 88% of them singletons. Sequenced input: peripheral blood. The chain is built from TRBV6-5 and TRBJ2-7; D is perhaps TRBD2 (5 bases). This clonotype was sampled from a man older than 75 with acute or convalescent COVID-19. CDR3 sequence reads: CASSYRAGASYEQYF. The CDR3 nucleotides are TGTGCCAGCAGTTACAGGGCGGGCGCCTCCTACGAGCAGTACTTC.